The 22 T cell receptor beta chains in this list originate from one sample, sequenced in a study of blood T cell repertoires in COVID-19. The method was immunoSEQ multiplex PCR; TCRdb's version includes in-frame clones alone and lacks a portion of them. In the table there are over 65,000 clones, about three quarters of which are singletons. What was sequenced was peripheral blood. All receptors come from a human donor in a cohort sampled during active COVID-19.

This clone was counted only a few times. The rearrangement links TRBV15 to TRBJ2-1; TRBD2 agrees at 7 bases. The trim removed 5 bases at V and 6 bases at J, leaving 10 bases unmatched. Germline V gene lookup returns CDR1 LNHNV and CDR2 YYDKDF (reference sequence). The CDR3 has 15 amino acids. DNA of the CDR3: TGTGCCACCAGCGCGCCGGGACTAACCCTCAATGAGCAGTTCTTC. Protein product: CATSAPGLTLNEQFF.

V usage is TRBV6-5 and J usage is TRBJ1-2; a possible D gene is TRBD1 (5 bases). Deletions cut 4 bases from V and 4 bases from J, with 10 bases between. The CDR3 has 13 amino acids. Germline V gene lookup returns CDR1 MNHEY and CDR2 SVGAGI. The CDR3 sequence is CASSSRGGYGYTF. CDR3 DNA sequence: TGTGCCAGCAGTTCCCGGGGGGGCTATGGCTACACCTTC.

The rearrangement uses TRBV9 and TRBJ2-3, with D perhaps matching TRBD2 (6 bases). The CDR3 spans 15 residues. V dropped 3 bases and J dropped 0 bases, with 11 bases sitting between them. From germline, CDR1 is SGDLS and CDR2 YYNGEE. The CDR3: CASSDPGTSTDTQYF. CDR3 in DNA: TGTGCCAGCAGCGACCCGGGGACTAGCACAGATACGCAGTATTTT.

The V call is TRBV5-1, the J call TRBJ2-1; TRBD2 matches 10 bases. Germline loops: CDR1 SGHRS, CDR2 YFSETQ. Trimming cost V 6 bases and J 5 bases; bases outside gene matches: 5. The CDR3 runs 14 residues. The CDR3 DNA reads TGCGCCAGCATGCTAGCGGGGGAAGACAATGAGCAGTTCTTC. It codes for CASMLAGEDNEQFF.

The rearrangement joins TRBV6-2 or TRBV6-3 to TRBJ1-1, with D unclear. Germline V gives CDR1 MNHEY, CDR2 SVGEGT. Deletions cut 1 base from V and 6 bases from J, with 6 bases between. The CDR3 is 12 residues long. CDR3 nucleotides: TGTGCCAGCAGTTACTTTGAGTCTGAAGCTTTCTTT. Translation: CASSYFESEAFF.

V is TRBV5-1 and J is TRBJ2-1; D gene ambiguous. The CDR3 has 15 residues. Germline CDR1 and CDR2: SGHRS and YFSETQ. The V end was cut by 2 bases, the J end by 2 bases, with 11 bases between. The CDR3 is CASSFEELPYNEQFF. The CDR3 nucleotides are TGCGCCAGCAGCTTTGAGGAGTTACCCTACAATGAGCAGTTCTTC.

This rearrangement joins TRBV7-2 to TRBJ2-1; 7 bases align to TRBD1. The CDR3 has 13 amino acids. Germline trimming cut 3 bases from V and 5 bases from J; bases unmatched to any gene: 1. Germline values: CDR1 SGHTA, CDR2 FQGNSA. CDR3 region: CASSFDRDNEQFF. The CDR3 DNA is TGTGCCAGCAGCTTCGACAGGGACAATGAGCAGTTCTTC.

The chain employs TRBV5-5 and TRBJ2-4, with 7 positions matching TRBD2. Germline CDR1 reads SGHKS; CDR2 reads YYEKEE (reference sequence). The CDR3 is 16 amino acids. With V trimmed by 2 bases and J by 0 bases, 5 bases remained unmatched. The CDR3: CASSFTSEIAKNIQYF. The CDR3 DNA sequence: TGTGCCAGCAGCTTTACTAGCGAAATAGCCAAAAACATTCAGTACTTC.

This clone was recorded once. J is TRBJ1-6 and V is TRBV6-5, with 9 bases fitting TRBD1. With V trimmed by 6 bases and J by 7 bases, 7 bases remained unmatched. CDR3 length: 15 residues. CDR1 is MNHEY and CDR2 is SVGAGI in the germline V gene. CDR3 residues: CASRTGTGRNSPLHF. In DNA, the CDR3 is TGTGCCAGCAGAACCGGGACAGGGCGAAATTCACCCCTCCACTTT.

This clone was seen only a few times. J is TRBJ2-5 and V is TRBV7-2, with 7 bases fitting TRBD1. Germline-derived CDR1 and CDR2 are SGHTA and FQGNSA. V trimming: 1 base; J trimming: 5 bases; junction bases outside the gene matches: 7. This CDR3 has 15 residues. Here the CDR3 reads CASSLGPQGLETQYF. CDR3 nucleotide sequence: TGTGCCAGCAGCTTAGGCCCACAGGGGTTGGAGACCCAGTACTTC. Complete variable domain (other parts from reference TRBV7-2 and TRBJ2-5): GAGVSQSPSNKVTEKGKDVELRCDPISGHTALYWYRQSLGQGLEFLIYFQGNSAPDKSGLPSDRFSAERTGGSVSTLTIQRTQQEDSAVYLCASSLGPQGLETQYFGPGTRLLVL.

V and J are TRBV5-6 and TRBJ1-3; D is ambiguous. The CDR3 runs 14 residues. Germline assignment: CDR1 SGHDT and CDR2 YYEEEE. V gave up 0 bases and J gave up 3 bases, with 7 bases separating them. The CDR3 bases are TGTGCCAGCAGCTTGGGCCAGGATGGAAACACCATATATTTT. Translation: CASSLGQDGNTIYF.

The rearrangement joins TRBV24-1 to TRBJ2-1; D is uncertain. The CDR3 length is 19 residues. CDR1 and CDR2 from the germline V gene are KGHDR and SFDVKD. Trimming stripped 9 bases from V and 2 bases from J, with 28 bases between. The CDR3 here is CATLFSWKTARRAYNEQFF. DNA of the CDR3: TGTGCCACCTTATTTAGCTGGAAAACGGCTCGCCGAGCCTACAATGAGCAGTTCTTC.

The CDR3 protein is CASRDGAGAEETQYF. The DNA of the CDR3 is TGTGCCAGCAGGGACGGGGCGGGAGCGGAGGAGACCCAGTACTTC. The gene calls are TRBV2 and TRBJ2-5, with 7 bases fitting TRBD2. There are 15 residues in the CDR3. The germline V gene encodes CDR1 SNHLY and CDR2 FYNNEI. V was pared by 6 bases and J by 5 bases, with 12 bases of the junction left unmatched.

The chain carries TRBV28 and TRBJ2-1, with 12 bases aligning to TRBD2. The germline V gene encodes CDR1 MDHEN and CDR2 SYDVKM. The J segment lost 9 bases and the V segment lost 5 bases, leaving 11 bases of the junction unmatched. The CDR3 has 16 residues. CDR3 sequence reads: CASSTPLTSGSGEQFF. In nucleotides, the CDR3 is TGTGCCAGCAGTACCCCTCTGACTAGCGGGAGCGGTGAGCAGTTCTTC.

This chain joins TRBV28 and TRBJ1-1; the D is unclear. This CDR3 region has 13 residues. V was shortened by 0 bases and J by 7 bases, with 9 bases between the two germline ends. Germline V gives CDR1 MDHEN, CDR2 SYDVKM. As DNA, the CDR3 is TGTGCCAGCAGTTTATGGATCGAGGGTGAAGCTTTCTTT. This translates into CASSLWIEGEAFF.

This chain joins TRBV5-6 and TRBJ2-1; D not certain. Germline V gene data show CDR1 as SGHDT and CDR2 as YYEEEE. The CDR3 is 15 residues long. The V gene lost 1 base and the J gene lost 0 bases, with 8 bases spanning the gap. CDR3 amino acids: CASSLSGSSYNEQFF. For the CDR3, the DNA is TGTGCCAGCAGCTTGTCAGGCAGCTCCTACAATGAGCAGTTCTTC.

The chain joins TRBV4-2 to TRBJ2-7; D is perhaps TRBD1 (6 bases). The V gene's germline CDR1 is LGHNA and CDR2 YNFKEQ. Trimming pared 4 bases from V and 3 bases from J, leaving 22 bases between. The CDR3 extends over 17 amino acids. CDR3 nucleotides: TGTGCCAGCAGCCCCGACAGGATAGAATCTCGGGTCTACGAGCAGTACTTC. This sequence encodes CASSPDRIESRVYEQYF.

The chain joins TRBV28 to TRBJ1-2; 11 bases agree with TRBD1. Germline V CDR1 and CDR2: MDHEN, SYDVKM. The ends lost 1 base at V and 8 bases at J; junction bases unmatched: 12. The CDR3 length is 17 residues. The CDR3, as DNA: TGTGCCAGCAGTTTATTAGCACCTTGGACAGGGGGCTTCGGCTACACCTTC. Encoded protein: CASSLLAPWTGGFGYTF.

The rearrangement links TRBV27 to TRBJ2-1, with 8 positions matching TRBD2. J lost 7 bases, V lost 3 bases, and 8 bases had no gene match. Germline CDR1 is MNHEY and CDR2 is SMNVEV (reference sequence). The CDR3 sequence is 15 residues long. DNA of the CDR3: TGTGCCAGCAGTTTTAGCAGCGGGAGAAGGAATGAGCAGTTCTTC. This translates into CASSFSSGRRNEQFF.

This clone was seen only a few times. CDR3: CASSSGTDTQYF. The CDR3 region has the DNA TGTGCCAGCAGCTCGGGCACAGATACGCAGTATTTT. V gene TRBV7-2 combines with J gene TRBJ2-3; D is undetermined. The CDR3 spans 12 residues. Germline V CDR1 and CDR2: SGHTA, FQGNSA. V was trimmed by 4 bases and J by 1 base, leaving 3 bases between them.

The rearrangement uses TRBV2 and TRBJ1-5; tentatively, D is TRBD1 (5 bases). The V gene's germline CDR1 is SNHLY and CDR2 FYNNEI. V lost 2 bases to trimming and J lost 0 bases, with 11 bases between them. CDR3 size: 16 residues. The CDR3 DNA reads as TGTGCCAGCAGTGAAATAGGGGTGTATAGCAATCAGCCCCAGCATTTT. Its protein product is CASSEIGVYSNQPQHF.

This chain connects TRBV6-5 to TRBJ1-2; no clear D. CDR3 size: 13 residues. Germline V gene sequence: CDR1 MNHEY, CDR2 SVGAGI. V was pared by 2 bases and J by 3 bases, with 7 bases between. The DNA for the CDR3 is TGTGCCAGCAGTTACGGCAGATACTATGGCTACACCTTC. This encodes CASSYGRYYGYTF.